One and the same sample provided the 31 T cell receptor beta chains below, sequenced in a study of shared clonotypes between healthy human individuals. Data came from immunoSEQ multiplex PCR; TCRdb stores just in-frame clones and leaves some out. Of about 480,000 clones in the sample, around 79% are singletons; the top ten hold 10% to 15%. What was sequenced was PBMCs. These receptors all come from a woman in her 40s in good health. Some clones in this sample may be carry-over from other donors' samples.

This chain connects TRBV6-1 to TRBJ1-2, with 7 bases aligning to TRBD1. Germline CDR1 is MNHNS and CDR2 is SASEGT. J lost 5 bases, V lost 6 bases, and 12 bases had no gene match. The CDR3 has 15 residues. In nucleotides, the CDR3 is TGTGCCAGCAGCCAACGACAGGGTCGTGGGTATGGCTACACCTTC. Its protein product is CASSQRQGRGYGYTF.

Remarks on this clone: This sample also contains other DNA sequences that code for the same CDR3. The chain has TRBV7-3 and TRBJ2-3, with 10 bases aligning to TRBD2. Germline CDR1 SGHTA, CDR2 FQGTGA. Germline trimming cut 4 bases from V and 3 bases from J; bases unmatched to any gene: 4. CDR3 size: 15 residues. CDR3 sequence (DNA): TGTGCCAGCAGCTCTAGCGGGAGTAGAACAGATACGCAGTATTTT. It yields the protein CASSSSGSRTDTQYF.

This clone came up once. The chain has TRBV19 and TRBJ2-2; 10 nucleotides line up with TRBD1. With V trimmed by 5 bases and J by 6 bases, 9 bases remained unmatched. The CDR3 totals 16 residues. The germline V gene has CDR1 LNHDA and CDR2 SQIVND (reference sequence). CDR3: CASSLRDRGFPGELFF. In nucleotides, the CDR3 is TGTGCCAGTAGTCTCCGGGACAGGGGTTTCCCCGGGGAGCTGTTTTTT.

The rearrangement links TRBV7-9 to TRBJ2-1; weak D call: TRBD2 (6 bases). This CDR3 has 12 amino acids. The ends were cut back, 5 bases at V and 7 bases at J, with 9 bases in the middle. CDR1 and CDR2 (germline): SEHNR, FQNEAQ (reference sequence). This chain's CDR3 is CASSHAGNEQFF. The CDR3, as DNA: TGTGCCAGCAGCCACGCGGGGAATGAGCAGTTCTTC.

Here the CDR3 reads CAWGGRNAYEQYF. For the CDR3, the DNA is TGTGCCTGGGGCGGGAGGAACGCCTACGAGCAGTACTTC. The chain combines TRBV30 with TRBJ2-7; TRBD2 matches at 8 bases. CDR1 GTSNPN and CDR2 SVGIG come from the germline V gene (reference sequence). This CDR3 is 13 amino acids long. V lost 5 bases, J lost 2 bases, and 5 bases stayed unmatched.

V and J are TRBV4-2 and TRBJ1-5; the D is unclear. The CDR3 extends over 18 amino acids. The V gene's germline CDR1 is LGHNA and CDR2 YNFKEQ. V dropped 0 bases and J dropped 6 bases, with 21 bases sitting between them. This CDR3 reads CASSQEASSTTVGQPQHF. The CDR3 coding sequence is TGTGCCAGCAGCCAAGAGGCCTCAAGCACCACCGTGGGTCAGCCCCAGCATTTT.

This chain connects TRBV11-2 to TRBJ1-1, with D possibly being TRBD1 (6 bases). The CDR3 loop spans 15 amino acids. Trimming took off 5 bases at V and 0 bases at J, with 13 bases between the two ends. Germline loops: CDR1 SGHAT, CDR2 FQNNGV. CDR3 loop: CASSGGAGMNTEAFF. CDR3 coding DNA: TGTGCCAGCAGCGGGGGGGCAGGGATGAACACTGAAGCTTTCTTT. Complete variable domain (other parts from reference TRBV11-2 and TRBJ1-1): EAGVAQSPRYKIIEKRQSVAFWCNPISGHATLYWYQQILGQGPKLLIQFQNNGVVDDSQLPKDRFSAERLKGVDSTLKIQPAKLEDSAVYLCASSGGAGMNTEAFFGQGTRLTVV.

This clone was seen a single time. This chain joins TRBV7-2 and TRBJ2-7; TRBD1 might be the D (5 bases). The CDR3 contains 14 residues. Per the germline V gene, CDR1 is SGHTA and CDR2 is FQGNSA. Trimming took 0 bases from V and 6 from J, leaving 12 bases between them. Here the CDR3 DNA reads TGTGCCAGCAGCTTAGCTTGGTCAGGGTCCGAGCAGTACTTC. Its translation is CASSLAWSGSEQYF.

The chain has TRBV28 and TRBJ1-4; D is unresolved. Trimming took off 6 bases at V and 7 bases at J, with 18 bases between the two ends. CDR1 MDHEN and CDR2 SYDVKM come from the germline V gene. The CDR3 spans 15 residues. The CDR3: CASSSLIGDGEKLFF. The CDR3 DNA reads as TGTGCCAGCAGCTCCTTAATAGGCGATGGTGAAAAACTGTTTTTT.

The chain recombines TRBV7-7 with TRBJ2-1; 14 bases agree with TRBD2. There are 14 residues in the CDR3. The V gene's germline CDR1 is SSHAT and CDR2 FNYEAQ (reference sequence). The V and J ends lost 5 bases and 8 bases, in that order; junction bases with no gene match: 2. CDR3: CASSTGLAGDEQFF. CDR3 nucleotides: TGTGCCAGCAGCACGGGACTAGCGGGGGATGAGCAGTTCTTC.

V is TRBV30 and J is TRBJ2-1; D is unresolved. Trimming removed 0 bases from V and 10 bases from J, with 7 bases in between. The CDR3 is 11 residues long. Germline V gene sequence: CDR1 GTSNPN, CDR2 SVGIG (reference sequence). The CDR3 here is CAWSVGYEQFF. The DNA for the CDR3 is TGTGCCTGGAGTGTGGGTTACGAGCAGTTCTTC.

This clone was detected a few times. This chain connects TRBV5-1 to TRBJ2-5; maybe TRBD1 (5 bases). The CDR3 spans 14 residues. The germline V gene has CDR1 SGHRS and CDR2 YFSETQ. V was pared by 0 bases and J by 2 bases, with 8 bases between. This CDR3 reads CASSLGQNQETQYF. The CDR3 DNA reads TGCGCCAGCAGCTTGGGACAGAATCAAGAGACCCAGTACTTC.

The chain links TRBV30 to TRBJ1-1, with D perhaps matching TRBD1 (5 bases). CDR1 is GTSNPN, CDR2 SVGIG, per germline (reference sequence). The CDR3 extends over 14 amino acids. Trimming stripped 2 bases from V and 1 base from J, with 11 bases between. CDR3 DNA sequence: TGTGCCTGGAGTTTGGGGCAGGGGAACACTGAAGCTTTCTTT. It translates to CAWSLGQGNTEAFF. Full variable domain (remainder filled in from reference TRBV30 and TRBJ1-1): SQTIHQWPATLVQPVGSPLSLECTVEGTSNPNLYWYRQAAGRGLQLLFYSVGIGQISSEVPQNLSASRPQDRQFILSSKKLLLSDSGFYLCAWSLGQGNTEAFFGQGTRLTVV.

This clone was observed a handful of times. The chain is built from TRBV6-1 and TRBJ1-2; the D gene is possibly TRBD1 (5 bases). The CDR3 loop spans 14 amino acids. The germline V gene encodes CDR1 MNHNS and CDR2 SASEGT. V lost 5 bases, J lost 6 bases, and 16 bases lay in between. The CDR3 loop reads CASSPQKGWNGYTF. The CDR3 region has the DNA TGTGCCAGCAGTCCCCAGAAGGGGTGGAATGGCTACACCTTC.

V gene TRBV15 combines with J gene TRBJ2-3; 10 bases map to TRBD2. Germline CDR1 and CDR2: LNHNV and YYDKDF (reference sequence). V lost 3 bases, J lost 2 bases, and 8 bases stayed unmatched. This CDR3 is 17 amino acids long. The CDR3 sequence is CATSRWLAGVVTDTQYF. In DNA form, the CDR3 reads TGTGCCACCAGCAGGTGGCTAGCGGGAGTAGTCACAGATACGCAGTATTTT. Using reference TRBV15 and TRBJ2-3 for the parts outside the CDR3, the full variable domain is DAMVIQNPRYQVTQFGKPVTLSCSQTLNHNVMYWYQQKSSQAPKLLFHYYDKDFNNEADTPDNFQSRRPNTSFCFLDIRSPGLGDTAMYLCATSRWLAGVVTDTQYFGPGTRLTVL.

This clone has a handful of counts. The DNA of the CDR3 is TGTGCCAGCAGCTTGCCAGGGGGCCCAAACACCATATATTTT. Its translation: CASSLPGGPNTIYF. V is TRBV5-4 and J is TRBJ1-3; 8 bases line up with TRBD1. The length of the CDR3 is 14 residues. The V gene's germline CDR1 is SGHNT and CDR2 YYREEE (reference sequence). J lost 6 bases, V lost 1 base, and 3 bases had no gene match.

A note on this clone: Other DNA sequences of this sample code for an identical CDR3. CDR3 sequence reads: CASSSQANTEAFF. CDR3 coding DNA: TGTGCCAGTAGTAGTCAGGCAAACACTGAAGCTTTCTTT. V usage is TRBV19 and J usage is TRBJ1-1, with unresolved D. The V gene's germline CDR1 is LNHDA and CDR2 SQIVND (reference sequence). The CDR3 is 13 residues long. The V and J ends lost 4 bases and 2 bases respectively, with 8 bases between them.

The CDR3 bases are TGTGCCAGCAGCTCCCCCACTAGCGGGATACCCTACAATGAGCAGTTCTTC. This codes for CASSSPTSGIPYNEQFF. The chain links TRBV5-4 to TRBJ2-1; TRBD2 aligns across 10 bases. The germline gives CDR1 SGHNT, CDR2 YYREEE (reference sequence). V shed 3 bases and J 2 bases; nucleotides not matched to a gene: 8. This CDR3 has 17 residues. Based on the CDR3 plus reference TRBV5-4 and TRBJ2-1, the full variable domain is ETGVTQSPTHLIKTRGQQVTLRCSSQSGHNTVSWYQQALGQGPQFIFQYYREEENGRGNFPPRFSGLQFPNYSSELNVNALELDDSALYLCASSSPTSGIPYNEQFFGPGTRLTVL.

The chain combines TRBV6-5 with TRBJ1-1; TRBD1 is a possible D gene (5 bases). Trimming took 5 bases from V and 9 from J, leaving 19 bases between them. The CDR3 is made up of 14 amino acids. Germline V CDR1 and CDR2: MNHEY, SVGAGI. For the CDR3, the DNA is TGTGCCAGCAGTGCCCCGGGGAGACTGGGACAAGCTTTCTTT. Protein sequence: CASSAPGRLGQAFF.

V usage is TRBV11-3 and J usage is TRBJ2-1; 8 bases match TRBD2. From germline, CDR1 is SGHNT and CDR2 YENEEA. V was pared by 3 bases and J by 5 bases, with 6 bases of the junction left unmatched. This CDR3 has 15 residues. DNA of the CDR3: TGTGCCAGCAGCTTTGCGGGAGGCTTCAACAATGAGCAGTTCTTC. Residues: CASSFAGGFNNEQFF.

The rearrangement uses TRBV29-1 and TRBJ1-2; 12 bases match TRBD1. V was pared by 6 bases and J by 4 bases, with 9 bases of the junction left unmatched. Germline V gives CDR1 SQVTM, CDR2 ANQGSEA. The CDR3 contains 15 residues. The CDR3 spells CSVSGQGALTYGYTF. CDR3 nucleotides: TGCAGCGTATCGGGACAGGGGGCGCTAACCTATGGCTACACCTTC.

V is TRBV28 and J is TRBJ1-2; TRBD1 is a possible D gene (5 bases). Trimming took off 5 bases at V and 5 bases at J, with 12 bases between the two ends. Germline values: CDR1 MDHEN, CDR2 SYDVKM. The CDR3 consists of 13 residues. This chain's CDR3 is CASSPTAYYGYTF. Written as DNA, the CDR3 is TGTGCCAGCAGTCCGACAGCCTATTATGGCTACACCTTC.

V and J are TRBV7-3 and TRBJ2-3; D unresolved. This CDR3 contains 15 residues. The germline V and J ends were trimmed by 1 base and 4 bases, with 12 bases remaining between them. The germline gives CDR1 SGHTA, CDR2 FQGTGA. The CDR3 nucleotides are TGTGCCAGCAGCTTAAAAGGCGAGGAAGCAGATACGCAGTATTTT. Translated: CASSLKGEEADTQYF.

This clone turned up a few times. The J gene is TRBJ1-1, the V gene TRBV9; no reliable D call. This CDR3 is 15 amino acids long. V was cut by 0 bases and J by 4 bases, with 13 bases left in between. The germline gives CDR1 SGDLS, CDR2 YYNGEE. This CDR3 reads CASSVDPTESTEAFF. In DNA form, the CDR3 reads TGTGCCAGCAGCGTAGATCCTACAGAGAGCACTGAAGCTTTCTTT. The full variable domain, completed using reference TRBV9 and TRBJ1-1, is DSGVTQTPKHLITATGQRVTLRCSPRSGDLSVYWYQQSLDQGLQFLIQYYNGEERAKGNILERFSAQQFPDLHSELNLSSLELGDSALYFCASSVDPTESTEAFFGQGTRLTVV.

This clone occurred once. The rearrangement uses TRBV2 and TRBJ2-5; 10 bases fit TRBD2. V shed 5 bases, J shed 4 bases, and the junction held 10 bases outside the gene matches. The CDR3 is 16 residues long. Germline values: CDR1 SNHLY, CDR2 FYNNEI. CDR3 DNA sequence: TGTGCCAGCAGTAGGGGGGCTAGCGGGAGTGGAGAGACCCAGTACTTC. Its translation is CASSRGASGSGETQYF.

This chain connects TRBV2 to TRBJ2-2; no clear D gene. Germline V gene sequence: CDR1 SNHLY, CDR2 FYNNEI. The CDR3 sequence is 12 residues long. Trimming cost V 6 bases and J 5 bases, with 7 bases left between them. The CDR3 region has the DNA TGTGCCAGCAGGTGGGAAACCGGGGAGCTGTTTTTT. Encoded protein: CASRWETGELFF.

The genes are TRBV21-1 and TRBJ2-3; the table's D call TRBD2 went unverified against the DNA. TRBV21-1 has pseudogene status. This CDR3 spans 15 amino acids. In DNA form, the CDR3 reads TGTGCCAGCAGCCTTAGACTAGCTGACACAGATACGCAGTATTTT. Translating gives CASSLRLADTDTQYF.

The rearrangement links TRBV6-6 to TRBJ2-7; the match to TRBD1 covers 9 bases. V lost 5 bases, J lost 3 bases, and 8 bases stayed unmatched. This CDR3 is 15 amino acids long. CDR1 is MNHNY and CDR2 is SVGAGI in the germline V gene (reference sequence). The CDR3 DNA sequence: TGTGCCAGCAGTCGAGGACAGGGGTCGGGCTACGAGCAGTACTTC. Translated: CASSRGQGSGYEQYF.

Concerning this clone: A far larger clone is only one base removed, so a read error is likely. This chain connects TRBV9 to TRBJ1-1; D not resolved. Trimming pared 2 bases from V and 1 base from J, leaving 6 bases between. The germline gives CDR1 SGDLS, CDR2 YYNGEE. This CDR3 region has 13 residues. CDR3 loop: CASSVWGNTEAFF. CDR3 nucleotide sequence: TGTGCCAGCAGCGTTTGGGGGAACACTGAAGCTTTCTTT.

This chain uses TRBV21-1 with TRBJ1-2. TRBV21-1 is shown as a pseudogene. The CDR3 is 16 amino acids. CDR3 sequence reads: CASIQIRQGGCYGYTF. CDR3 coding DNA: TGTGCCAGCATCCAGATCCGACAGGGAGGGTGCTATGGCTACACCTTC.

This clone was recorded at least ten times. This CDR3 reads CASSSTSGTGGLVAFF. DNA for the CDR3: TGTGCCAGCAGTTCCACCTCCGGGACAGGGGGCCTGGTGGCTTTCTTT. V is TRBV6-5 and J is TRBJ1-1; TRBD1 matches 12 bases. CDR3 length: 16 amino acids. Germline-derived CDR1 and CDR2 are MNHEY and SVGAGI. With V trimmed by 4 bases and J by 11 bases, 14 bases remained unmatched.